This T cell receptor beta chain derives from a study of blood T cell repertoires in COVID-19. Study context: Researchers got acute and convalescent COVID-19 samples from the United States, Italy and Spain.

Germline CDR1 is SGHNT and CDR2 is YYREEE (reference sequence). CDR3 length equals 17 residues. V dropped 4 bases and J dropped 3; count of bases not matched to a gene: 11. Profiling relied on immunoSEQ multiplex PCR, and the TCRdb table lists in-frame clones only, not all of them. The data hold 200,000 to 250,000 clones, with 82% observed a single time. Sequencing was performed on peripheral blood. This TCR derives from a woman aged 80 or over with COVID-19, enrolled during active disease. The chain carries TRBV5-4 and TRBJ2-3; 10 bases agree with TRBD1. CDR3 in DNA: TGTGCCAGCAGCCCCCCTCCGACAGGGGGCCGGACAGATACGCAGTATTTT. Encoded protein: CASSPPPTGGRTDTQYF.